Many counts were recorded for the clone carrying this TCR beta chain. The antigen remains undetermined. The germline CDR1 and CDR2 sequences are MNHNS and SASEGT. Trimming removed 4 bases from V and 1 base from J, with 19 bases in between. The CDR3 is 17 amino acids. There were TCR beta CDR3 regions amplified from RNA transcripts. The HTBI primer set served for first-round RT-PCR of the TCR CDR3. TCRdb redid the calling of the multiplex PCR reads with MiXCR, one entry per CDR3 protein. In the table there are 300,000 to 450,000 distinct CDR3 sequences, 13% of which are singletons. These data originate in a study of T cells in Graves' hyperthyroidism and ophthalmopathy. Points from the study as a whole: Prediction of ophthalmopathy progression came a median 6.5 months pre-onset. Most expanded thyroid clonotypes above 0.001 also appeared in blood.

This sequence was found in a woman younger than 35 with Graves' hyperthyroidism. The rearrangement links TRBV6-1 to TRBJ2-5, with D tentatively TRBD2 (6 bases). Material for sequencing was blood. The CDR3 region has the DNA TGTGCCAGCAGTGTCCTCCACGGGAGCGGAGGCCAAGAGACCCAGTACTTC. Translating it yields CASSVLHGSGGQETQYF.